This TCR beta chain was recovered during a study of patients and donors after allogeneic stem cell transplantation. The CDR3 spans 15 residues. With V trimmed by 2 bases and J by 4 bases, 4 bases remained unmatched. Each CDR3 protein gets one entry after TCRdb re-called the RT-PCR reads with MiXCR. The table records about 960,000 distinct CDR3 sequences, over 15% of them present only once. The sequencing sample was made of blood, either unsorted or a sorted T cell fraction (not recorded which). The source of this sequence is a human donor who was either an allogeneic HSCT recipient or a stem cell or donor lymphocyte infusion donor (not recorded which). It is not recorded whose cells these are; they may come from a transplant donor. This rearrangement joins TRBV12-3 or TRBV12-4 to TRBJ2-3; 9 bases align to TRBD2. CDR3 sequence: CASSLNSGRADTQYF. The CDR3, as DNA: TGTGCCAGCAGTTTAAATAGCGGGAGAGCAGATACGCAGTATTTT.